A selection of T cell receptor beta chains follows, all from one sample in a study of shared clonotypes between healthy human individuals. Only in-frame clones appear in the TCRdb table, and some are missing; sequencing was by immunoSEQ multiplex PCR. The sample contains roughly 2 million clones, roughly 94% of which appear only once. The sequencing input was naive CD4+ T cells sorted from blood. These receptors were obtained from a man aged 18 to 30 in good health. Both conserved end residues are part of each CDR3. The D gene is left open where the match is weak. Only some rows state a clone size, as once, few, many or a class for expanded clones.

clone size | J gene | D gene | V gene | CDR3 length | CDR3 DNA | CDR3 protein
NA | TRBJ1-1 | NA | TRBV29-1 | 13 | TGCAGCGTTGGGGGGGTGAGGGAGACTGAAGCTTTCTTT | CSVGGVRETEAFF
NA | TRBJ2-1 | TRBD1 | TRBV19 | 14 | TGTGCCAGTAGTACGGGACAGGGACGTAATGAGCAGTTCTTC | CASSTGQGRNEQFF
NA | TRBJ2-2 | TRBD2 | TRBV7-2 | 17 | TGTGCCAGCAGCCAGGCCCGGGAGGGCTCGAACACCGGGGAGCTGTTTTTT | CASSQAREGSNTGELFF
NA | TRBJ2-1 | NA | TRBV5-4 | 14 | TGTGCCAGCAGCTTGGCCGTGGGGCACAATGAGCAGTTCTTC | CASSLAVGHNEQFF
NA | TRBJ1-5 | NA | TRBV18 | 13 | TGTGCCAGCTCACCAGGGTTAGTGGAGCCCCAGCATTTT | CASSPGLVEPQHF
NA | TRBJ1-2 | NA | TRBV7-8 | 12 | TGTGCCAGTACCCGTAGGGGGGATGGCTACACCTTC | CASTRRGDGYTF
NA | TRBJ2-3 | NA | TRBV20-1 | 11 | TGCAGTGCTCCCCCCGGAGATACGCAGTATTTT | CSAPPGDTQYF
NA | TRBJ1-1 | NA | TRBV10-3 | 12 | TGTGCCATCAGTGACGAGAACACTGAAGCTTTCTTT | CAISDENTEAFF
NA | TRBJ2-5 | TRBD2 | TRBV7-7 | 13 | TGTGCTAGCAGCTCCACTAGCGGAGAGACCCAGTACTTC | CASSSTSGETQYF
NA | TRBJ2-2 | NA | TRBV2 | 18 | TGTGCCAGCAGTGATTTCTGGGCAGGGAAGGTGAACACCGGGGAGCTGTTTTTT | CASSDFWAGKVNTGELFF
NA | TRBJ1-6 | NA | TRBV7-2 | 17 | TGTGCCAGCAGCCCCGGGATGGAGGTGGGTGATAATTCACCCCTCCACTTT | CASSPGMEVGDNSPLHF
NA | TRBJ2-2 | NA | TRBV11-3 | 14 | TGTGCCAGCAGCTCCTTTGGATCCACCGGGGAGCTGTTTTTT | CASSSFGSTGELFF
NA | TRBJ1-1 | NA | TRBV7-2 | 13 | TGTGCCAGCAGCTCCCGGATGAACACTGAAGCTTTCTTT | CASSSRMNTEAFF
NA | TRBJ2-2 | NA | TRBV7-6 | 15 | TGTGCCAGCAGCTTAGATCTAGGGGGCACCGGGGAGCTGTTTTTT | CASSLDLGGTGELFF
NA | TRBJ2-5 | NA | TRBV20-1 | 11 | TGCAGTGCTAGAGAGGTGGCTACCCAGTACTTC | CSAREVATQYF
NA | TRBJ1-5 | TRBD1 | TRBV2 | 15 | TGTGCCAGCAGTGGACAGGGGTTAGGCAATCAGCCCCAGCATTTT | CASSGQGLGNQPQHF
NA | TRBJ2-2 | NA | TRBV5-6 | 15 | TGTGCCAGCAGCTTGTTTCTCCGAAACACCGGGGAGCTGTTTTTT | CASSLFLRNTGELFF
NA | TRBJ2-2 | TRBD1 | TRBV5-1 | 15 | TGCGCCAGCAGCTTGGTCCTACAGGGGGCCGGGGAGCTGTTTTTT | CASSLVLQGAGELFF
NA | TRBJ2-2 | NA | TRBV7-3 | 14 | TGTGCCAGCAGGCAGTATAACGGCGCCGGGGAGCTGTTTTTT | CASRQYNGAGELFF
NA | TRBJ2-3 | NA | TRBV2 | 14 | TGTGCCAGCAGTGAAGCGACATTAGCGGATACGCAGTATTTT | CASSEATLADTQYF
NA | TRBJ2-1 | NA | TRBV19 | 16 | TGTGCCAGCACGAAACAGACAGCGCAGGCCTACAATGAGCAGTTCTTC | CASTKQTAQAYNEQFF
NA | TRBJ2-7 | NA | TRBV5-1 | 16 | TGCGCCAGCAGCTCTCAGGCAGGACTTGTCTCCTACGAGCAGTACTTC | CASSSQAGLVSYEQYF
NA | TRBJ2-1 | TRBD2 | TRBV7-6 | 15 | TGTGCCAGCAGCCCGACTAGCGGGGGTTACAATGAGCAGTTCTTC | CASSPTSGGYNEQFF
once | TRBJ1-1 | NA | TRBV6-1 | 13 | TGTGCCAGCAGCCCTAAGGCGGACACTGAAGCTTTCTTT | CASSPKADTEAFF
NA | TRBJ2-5 | TRBD2 | TRBV6-5 | 15 | TGTGCCAGCAGTCGGGGACTAGCGCCGACAGAGACCCAGTACTTC | CASSRGLAPTETQYF
NA | TRBJ2-7 | NA | TRBV4-1 | 14 | TGCGCCAGCAGCCAAGTGGGACCGTCCTACGAGCAGTACTTC | CASSQVGPSYEQYF
once | TRBJ1-6 | NA | TRBV5-1 | 14 | TGCGCCAGCAGCTTGGAGGACGTGAAAACACCCCTCCACTTT | CASSLEDVKTPLHF
NA | TRBJ1-1 | NA | TRBV5-1 | 13 | TGCGCCAGCAGCGCCAGGGTTGGCACTGAAGCTTTCTTT | CASSARVGTEAFF
once | TRBJ1-6 | NA | TRBV30 | 13 | TGTGCCTGGAGACCCGACGGGACTTCACCCCTCCACTTT | CAWRPDGTSPLHF
NA | TRBJ2-1 | NA | TRBV5-1 | 15 | TGCGCCAGCAGCTTCCAAGGGAATAAGTACAATGAGCAGTTCTTC | CASSFQGNKYNEQFF
NA | TRBJ2-3 | TRBD1 | TRBV5-1 | 17 | TGCGCCAGCAGCTTCAAGGCCGGGACAGGGCCCACAGATACGCAGTATTTT | CASSFKAGTGPTDTQYF
NA | TRBJ2-2 | NA | TRBV6-1 | 13 | TGTGCCAGCAGTCAGGACAGTACCGGGGAGCTGTTTTTT | CASSQDSTGELFF